The next 6 T cell receptor beta chains were all read from a single sample in a study of shared clonotypes between healthy human individuals. This table comes from immunoSEQ multiplex PCR, and its TCRdb copy is limited to in-frame clones, with some not included. The repertoire holds approximately 1.5 million clones, with 98% to 99% as singletons. The sequencing input was naive CD4+ T cells sorted from blood. The subset: CD45RA+ positively selected. These TCRs come from a man aged 30-40 years in good health.

Comment on this clone: Distinct nucleotide sequences in the sample also encode this CDR3. The chain combines TRBV6-1 with TRBJ1-5, with 7 positions matching TRBD1. Germline V gene sequence: CDR1 MNHNS, CDR2 SASEGT. This CDR3 has 14 amino acids. The ends lost 3 bases at V and 2 bases at J; junction bases unmatched: 1. DNA for the CDR3: TGTGCCAGCAGTGAGCAGGGGGGCAATCAGCCCCAGCATTTT. This codes for CASSEQGGNQPQHF.

V gene TRBV7-9 combines with J gene TRBJ2-5, with a tentative D call TRBD2 (5 bases). Germline V gene sequence: CDR1 SEHNR, CDR2 FQNEAQ (reference sequence). The V end was cut by 5 bases, the J end by 1 base, with 11 bases between. The length of the CDR3 is 14 residues. CDR3 protein: CASSPVGAQETQYF. CDR3 in DNA: TGTGCCAGCAGCCCTGTGGGAGCCCAAGAGACCCAGTACTTC.

This chain connects TRBV21-1 to TRBJ2-1; the D call in the table, TRBD2, was not verified against the DNA. TRBV21-1 counts as a pseudogene. The CDR3 runs 13 residues. The DNA of the CDR3 is TGTGCCAGCAGCAAATGGGAGGGGAATGAGCAGTTCTTC. Its protein product is CASSKWEGNEQFF.

V gene TRBV18 combines with J gene TRBJ1-1; 9 bases are a match to TRBD1. This CDR3 spans 17 amino acids. Per the germline V gene, CDR1 is KGHSH and CDR2 is LQKENI. With V trimmed by 3 bases and J by 11 bases, 19 bases remained unmatched. For the CDR3, the DNA is TGTGCCAGCTCACCTCTGGGGACAGGGTACGATATCGAAGGCGCTTTCTTT. Protein sequence: CASSPLGTGYDIEGAFF.

The chain combines TRBV2 with TRBJ2-7, with D tentatively TRBD1 (6 bases). The length of the CDR3 is 14 residues. Germline CDR1 SNHLY, CDR2 FYNNEI. The ends were cut back, 7 bases at V and 8 bases at J, with 21 bases in the middle. The chain's CDR3 is CASTQEATGFQQYF. The CDR3 bases are TGTGCCAGCACCCAAGAAGCAACAGGGTTTCAGCAGTACTTC.

In the case of this clone: This same CDR3 is encoded by further DNA sequences in the sample. The V call is TRBV9, the J call TRBJ2-1, with D tentatively TRBD2 (6 bases). CDR3 length: 12 residues. V shed 0 bases and J shed 9 bases, with 7 bases lying between them. From germline, CDR1 is SGDLS and CDR2 YYNGEE. The CDR3 DNA reads TGTGCCAGCAGCGTAGTCGGGGGTGAGCAGTTCTTC. Protein product: CASSVVGGEQFF.